This record concerns one TCR beta chain sequence. No antigen is known for it. This entry comes from a study of shared clonotypes between healthy human individuals. The overall study: CD4 naive and memory got three plates each, CD8 naive two, CD8 memory one.

Assay: immunoSEQ multiplex PCR; the TCRdb copy retains only in-frame clones and omits some. The data show a few hundred thousand clones, with approximately 97% seen just once and approximately 0.057% held by the top ten. Points from the study as a whole: The authors expected sequencing depth to affect clonotype sharing among donors.

CDR1 and CDR2 from the germline V gene are SEHNR and FQNEAQ (reference sequence). After removal of 8 bases from V and 13 bases from J, the junction contained 14 bases not matched to a gene. The CDR3 sequence is 13 residues long. A split of CD4+ cells into CD45RA+ naive and CD45RA-negative memory subsets was performed. The sequenced sample was naive CD4+ T cells sorted from blood. Documented subset: CD45RA+ positively selected. V is TRBV7-9 and J is TRBJ2-1; 7 bases fit TRBD1. The clonotype originates from a woman in her thirties in good health. CDR3 DNA sequence: TGTGCCAGCCAGGACAGGTCCAAAGGTAGACAGTTCTTC. This encodes CASQDRSKGRQFF.